Below are 28 T cell receptor beta chains sequenced from a single sample in a study of blood T cells in healthy people across ages. A second PCR, run for roughly 7 to 12 cycles, used a sample-barcoded 5' primer plus a J-beta primer mix. TCRdb redid the calling of the 5' RACE reads with MiXCR, one entry per CDR3 protein. The data show just under 900,000 distinct CDR3 sequences, 25% to 30% seen once. What was sequenced was blood. All receptors derive from a woman older than 75 in good health.

The V and J genes are TRBV7-6 and TRBJ2-2, with D hard to call. Germline assignment: CDR1 SGHVS and CDR2 FNYEAQ. Trimming took 9 bases from V and 0 from J, leaving 8 bases between them. This CDR3 region has 13 residues. CDR3 sequence reads: CASSWSNTGELFF. CDR3 nucleotide sequence: TGTGCCAGTTCGTGGTCGAACACCGGGGAGCTGTTTTTT.

The J gene is TRBJ2-1, the V gene TRBV11-3, with 11 bases fitting TRBD2. The CDR3 covers 17 residues. CDR1 and CDR2 from the germline V gene are SGHNT and YENEEA. J lost 6 bases, V lost 5 bases, and 12 bases had no gene match. This CDR3 is CASSERTSGQEVNEQFF. The CDR3 DNA is TGTGCCAGCAGCGAAAGGACTAGCGGGCAAGAAGTCAATGAGCAGTTCTTC.

This clonotype occurred many times. This chain uses TRBV7-2 with TRBJ2-5, with D possibly matching TRBD1 (6 bases). Deletions cut 0 bases from V and 4 bases from J, with 6 bases between. CDR3 length: 13 amino acids. The germline CDR1 and CDR2 sequences are SGHTA and FQGNSA. CDR3: CASSLAQGETQYF. CDR3 sequence (DNA): TGTGCCAGCAGCTTAGCACAGGGAGAGACCCAGTACTTC. Combining the CDR3 with reference TRBV7-2 and TRBJ2-5 gives the whole variable domain GAGVSQSPSNKVTEKGKDVELRCDPISGHTALYWYRQSLGQGLEFLIYFQGNSAPDKSGLPSDRFSAERTGGSVSTLTIQRTQQEDSAVYLCASSLAQGETQYFGPGTRLLVL.

J is TRBJ1-4 and V is TRBV20-1; a weak D match, TRBD1 (5 bases). CDR1 and CDR2 (germline): DFQATT, SNEGSKA (reference sequence). The CDR3 runs 14 residues. V was pared by 6 bases and J by 7 bases, with 18 bases between. DNA of the CDR3: TGCAGTGCGGGAATTACAGGTGGCCTTGAAAAACTGTTTTTT. Translated: CSAGITGGLEKLFF.

This clonotype was detected a few times. V and J are TRBV7-7 and TRBJ2-2; weak D call: TRBD2 (5 bases). The CDR3 loop spans 13 amino acids. The germline gives CDR1 SSHAT, CDR2 FNYEAQ (reference sequence). Trimming cost V 3 bases and J 8 bases, with 10 bases left between them. The CDR3 DNA sequence: TGTGCCAGCAGCTTCTCGACGGGGGGGGAGCTGTTTTTT. Encoded protein: CASSFSTGGELFF.

Turning to this clonotype: Given a much more abundant clone one base away, this may be a read error. This rearrangement joins TRBV29-1 to TRBJ2-5; either TRBD1 or TRBD2 may fit D (5 bases each). Germline V lookup: CDR1 SQVTM, CDR2 ANQGSEA. V shed 7 bases and J shed 11 bases, with 17 bases lying between them. The CDR3 runs 11 residues. This CDR3 reads CSGSRGSEQYF. The CDR3 DNA reads as TGCAGCGGATCACGGGGCAGTGAGCAGTACTTC.

The chain's CDR3 is CASSLSQGRFQETQYF. The CDR3 DNA is TGCGCCAGCAGCTTGAGCCAGGGCCGCTTCCAAGAGACCCAGTACTTC. The chain carries TRBV5-1 and TRBJ2-5; weak D call: TRBD1 (5 bases). This CDR3 has 16 residues. V lost 1 base and J 1 base, leaving 14 bases between the germline ends. Germline V gene sequence: CDR1 SGHRS, CDR2 YFSETQ.

This clonotype was counted ten times or more. The gene calls are TRBV12-3 or TRBV12-4 and TRBJ2-1; perhaps D is TRBD1 or TRBD2 (5 bases each). V was clipped by 3 bases and J by 6 bases, with 12 bases between them. This CDR3 comprises 14 residues. This CDR3 reads CASSFGLGVNEQFF. The CDR3 DNA reads as TGTGCCAGCAGTTTTGGGCTGGGGGTCAATGAGCAGTTCTTC.

This clonotype was recorded at least ten times. This chain links TRBV20-1 with TRBJ1-1, with D possibly being TRBD1 (5 bases). Deletions cut 5 bases from V and 1 base from J, with 11 bases between. This CDR3 comprises 13 residues. Germline CDR1 is DFQATT and CDR2 is SNEGSKA (reference sequence). The CDR3 here is CSAGGTSNTEAFF. CDR3 DNA: TGCAGTGCTGGGGGAACATCGAACACTGAAGCTTTCTTT.

V is TRBV5-1 and J is TRBJ1-1; D gene uncertain. The V gene's germline CDR1 is SGHRS and CDR2 YFSETQ. Trimming removed 3 bases at V and 7 bases at J, with 19 bases between. The CDR3 sequence is 15 residues long. The DNA of the CDR3 is TGCGCCAGCAGCTCCCTGCGAGGGCCCAATGATGAAGCTTTCTTT. Translating it yields CASSSLRGPNDEAFF.

This clonotype occurred many times. This rearrangement joins TRBV7-2 to TRBJ2-3, with 8 bases matching TRBD2. V lost 3 bases to trimming and J lost 6 bases; unmatched junction nucleotides: 8. CDR3 length: 15 amino acids. Germline CDR1 is SGHTA and CDR2 is FQGNSA. The CDR3 DNA sequence: TGTGCCAGCAGCTTGGCTAGCGGGTCTGGGGATACGCAGTATTTT. Amino acids: CASSLASGSGDTQYF.

The V call is TRBV7-8, the J call TRBJ2-3; TRBD1 might be the D (7 bases). This CDR3 has 17 amino acids. The germline V and J ends were trimmed by 7 bases and 5 bases, with 25 bases remaining between them. Germline loops: CDR1 SGHVS, CDR2 FQNEAQ. The CDR3 spells CASTPWGGRGAEDTQYF. CDR3 DNA sequence: TGTGCCAGCACCCCTTGGGGTGGCAGGGGGGCCGAAGATACGCAGTATTTT.

This clonotype was seen more than once but under ten times. This chain uses TRBV14 with TRBJ1-4, with a possible D match to TRBD1 (5 bases). The CDR3 runs 14 residues. Germline V CDR1 and CDR2: SGHDN, FVKESK. V was pared by 3 bases and J by 7 bases, with 12 bases between. The CDR3 reads CASSQGRTAEKLFF. The CDR3 DNA is TGTGCCAGCAGCCAGGGGCGCACGGCTGAAAAACTGTTTTTT.

About this clonotype itself: A much bigger clone sits one base away, suggesting this may be a read error. This chain uses TRBV6-4 with TRBJ2-1, with TRBD2 identical over 7 bases. Germline lookup yields CDR1 MRHNA and CDR2 SNTAGT. This CDR3 has 15 residues. The V segment lost 2 bases and the J segment 4 bases; nucleotides outside the gene matches: 5. CDR3 bases: TGTGCCAGCAGTGACGAGCTAGCGGAATACAATGAGCAGTTCTTC. This sequence encodes CASSDELAEYNEQFF.

The genes are TRBV5-4 and TRBJ2-5; D is undetermined. Trimming shortened V by 4 bases and J by 7 bases, and 20 bases separated the two germline ends. The germline gives CDR1 SGHNT, CDR2 YYREEE (reference sequence). The CDR3 is 15 residues long. DNA of the CDR3: TGTGCCAGCAGCCCTGAAGGTATCTTGAAAGGGACCCAGTACTTC. It codes for CASSPEGILKGTQYF.

The table lists this clonotype with a few counts. This may be a read error: a much more frequent sequence differs by one nucleotide. This sequence joins TRBV5-1 and TRBJ2-7; 7 nucleotides match TRBD2. Germline V lookup: CDR1 SGHRS, CDR2 YFSETQ. The CDR3 sequence is 15 residues long. The CDR3 sequence is CVSRITDAGVYEQYF. DNA for the CDR3: TGCGTCAGCAGAATAACCGACGCGGGGGTCTACGAGCAGTACTTC.

Regarding this clonotype: A much more abundant neighbour one base away suggests this may be a read error. The rearrangement links TRBV10-3 to TRBJ2-3; TRBD2 matches 7 bases. This CDR3 region has 12 residues. Germline V CDR1 and CDR2: ENHRY, SYGVKD. For the CDR3, the DNA is TGTGTCATCAGTGAGTTGAGCGGGGTGCAGTATTTT. This encodes CVISELSGVQYF.

The chain is built from TRBV3-1 and TRBJ2-4; the D gene is possibly TRBD2 (5 bases). CDR1 is LGHDT, CDR2 YNNKEL, per germline (reference sequence). The ends were cut back, 5 bases at V and 3 bases at J, with 14 bases in the middle. The CDR3 runs 15 residues. The CDR3 region is CASSSRGRVKNIQYF. CDR3 nucleotides: TGTGCCAGCAGCAGTAGAGGGCGAGTCAAAAACATTCAGTACTTC.

This clonotype has only a few counts. The chain couples TRBV3-1 to TRBJ1-4, with D possibly being TRBD1 (5 bases). Trimming stripped 0 bases from V and 8 bases from J, with 13 bases between. The CDR3 spans 15 residues. Germline CDR1 is LGHDT and CDR2 is YNNKEL (reference sequence). The CDR3 protein is CASSQEVGPREKLFF. The CDR3 nucleotides read TGTGCCAGCAGCCAAGAGGTGGGGCCTCGGGAAAAACTGTTTTTT.

This clonotype was counted many times. The CDR3 sequence is CSARRDPGETQYF. As DNA, the CDR3 is TGCAGTGCTAGGAGGGATCCTGGGGAGACCCAGTACTTC. This chain connects TRBV20-1 to TRBJ2-5, with D possibly matching TRBD2 (5 bases). The germline gives CDR1 DFQATT, CDR2 SNEGSKA (reference sequence). Trimming shortened V by 3 bases and J by 5 bases, and 13 bases separated the two germline ends. This CDR3 contains 13 residues.

Remarks on this clonotype: A much bigger clone sits one base away, suggesting this may be a read error. The rearrangement joins TRBV20-1 to TRBJ2-1, with D possibly matching TRBD1 (6 bases). The ends were cut back, 6 bases at V and 13 bases at J, with 31 bases in the middle. Germline V lookup: CDR1 DFQATT, CDR2 SNEGSKA (reference sequence). The length of the CDR3 is 16 residues. The CDR3 reads CSAPDTVQGGRETQFF. The CDR3 DNA follows: TGCAGTGCCCCGGATACCGTACAGGGTGGAAGGGAGACCCAGTTCTTC.

The genes are TRBV7-9 and TRBJ2-1, with TRBD2 matching 8 bases. The germline V gene has CDR1 SEHNR and CDR2 FQNEAQ (reference sequence). Trimming took 5 bases from V and 9 from J; bases not matched to a gene: 9. The CDR3 has 14 amino acids. The CDR3 nucleotides read TGTGCCAGCAGCGGAAGACTAGCGACAACTGAGCAGTTCTTC. Its translation: CASSGRLATTEQFF.

V usage is TRBV6-2 or TRBV6-3 and J usage is TRBJ1-2, with a tentative D call TRBD1 (6 bases). The CDR3 contains 15 residues. Germline V gene lookup returns CDR1 MNHEY and CDR2 SVGEGT. V was clipped by 0 bases and J by 6 bases, with 14 bases between them. The CDR3 coding sequence is TGTGCCAGCAGTTACTCGAGTAGTGGGGGCGATGGCTACACCTTC. Protein sequence: CASSYSSSGGDGYTF.

This chain connects TRBV6-6 to TRBJ1-1; possible D gene TRBD1, 5 bases. Looked up from germline, CDR1 is MNHNY and CDR2 is SVGAGI (reference sequence). V lost 4 bases and J 4 bases, leaving 7 bases between the germline ends. CDR3 length equals 12 residues. CDR3 nucleotides: TGTGCCAGCAGTTGCGGGGCCACTGAAGCTTTCTTT. Translation gives CASSCGATEAFF.

This clonotype showed up many times. The chain employs TRBV20-1 and TRBJ2-5, with D perhaps TRBD2 (7 bases). This CDR3 contains 16 residues. Germline CDR1 and CDR2: DFQATT and SNEGSKA (reference sequence). The germline V and J ends were trimmed by 4 bases and 1 base, with 19 bases remaining between them. CDR3 protein: CSATDGGRGPQETQYF. The CDR3 DNA reads TGCAGTGCTACGGATGGGGGGCGGGGGCCCCAAGAGACCCAGTACTTC.

This clonotype came up many times. The chain combines TRBV6-2 or TRBV6-3 with TRBJ2-7; tentatively, D is TRBD2 (6 bases). The V gene's germline CDR1 is MNHEY and CDR2 SVGEGT. There are 14 residues in the CDR3. Trimming removed 4 bases at V and 0 bases at J, with 10 bases between. CDR3 DNA sequence: TGTGCCAGCAGTTCTGCGGGGACCTCCTACGAGCAGTACTTC. It translates to CASSSAGTSYEQYF.

This clonotype came up many times. The genes are TRBV7-2 and TRBJ1-1; D gene ambiguous. V lost 2 bases to trimming and J lost 3 bases, with 13 bases between them. Germline V gene lookup returns CDR1 SGHTA and CDR2 FQGNSA. The CDR3 runs to 15 residues. CDR3 nucleotides: TGTGCCAGCAGCTTATCGCCAAGCCGGGACACTGAAGCTTTCTTT. This encodes CASSLSPSRDTEAFF.

Ten or more counts support this clonotype. The chain joins TRBV6-2 or TRBV6-3 to TRBJ2-7, with D perhaps matching TRBD2 (6 bases). This CDR3 contains 15 residues. V lost 2 bases and J 2 bases, leaving 13 bases between the germline ends. Germline-derived CDR1 and CDR2 are MNHEY and SVGEGT. In nucleotides, the CDR3 is TGTGCCAGCAGTTACACCGGGGGAGTCACCTACGAGCAGTACTTC. Residues: CASSYTGGVTYEQYF.